This T cell receptor beta chain appears in the sequencing data of a study of T cell repertoires and HLA-DP antigens. Across the study: CD4+ T cells were cocultured with HeLa cells expressing HLA-DP. Study-level points and caveats: Previously undetected clones averaged around 39% and 49% against the two alleles respectively. Sorted CD137+ clonality was 0.35 to 0.45 for both alloantigens, versus roughly 0.04 pre-culture.

This CDR3 has 14 residues. Unmatched junction bases numbered 2, after V lost 0 bases and J lost 4 bases. Germline-derived CDR1 and CDR2 are SGHRS and YFSETQ. Clones were sequenced by immunoSEQ multiplex PCR, and TCRdb holds only the in-frame ones, with some missing. The sample lists approximately 110,000 clones; around 92% were seen once. Concerning this clone itself: Its antigen is not identified.

The clonotype was recovered from a woman under 30 in good health and CMV-seronegative. This chain connects TRBV5-1 to TRBJ2-7, with 9 bases fitting TRBD1. The sequenced material came from CD4+ T cells from PBMCs. This chain's CDR3 is CASSLGDREYEQYV. CDR3 DNA: TGCGCCAGCAGCTTGGGGGACAGGGAATACGAGCAGTACGTC.